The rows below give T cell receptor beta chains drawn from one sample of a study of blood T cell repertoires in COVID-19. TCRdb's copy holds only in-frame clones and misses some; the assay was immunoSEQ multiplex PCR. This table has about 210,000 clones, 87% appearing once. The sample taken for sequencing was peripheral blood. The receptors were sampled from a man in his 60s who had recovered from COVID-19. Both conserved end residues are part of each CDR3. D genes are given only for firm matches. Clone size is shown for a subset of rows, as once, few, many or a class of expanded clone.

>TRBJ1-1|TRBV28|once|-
TGTGCCAGCAGTTCAGCCGGGACAACTGGGAGGGACACTGAAGCTTTCTTT
CASSSAGTTGRDTEAFF
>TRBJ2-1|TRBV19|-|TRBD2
TGTGCCAGTAGTGAACAGGGCTCTAGCGGGCGTATTTGGGCGTCATACAATGAGCAGTTCTTC
CASSEQGSSGRIWASYNEQFF
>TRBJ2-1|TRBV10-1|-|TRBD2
TGCGCCAGTCCGGGACTAGCGGGAGGGCCAACCTCCTACAATGAGCAGTTCTTC
CASPGLAGGPTSYNEQFF
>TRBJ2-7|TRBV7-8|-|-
TGTGCCAGCAGCCCTCACACAGGGTCCGAGCAGTACTTC
CASSPHTGSEQYF
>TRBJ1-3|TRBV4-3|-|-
TGCGCCAGCAGCCAAGGGGGCGCTCGAAACACCATATATTTT
CASSQGGARNTIYF
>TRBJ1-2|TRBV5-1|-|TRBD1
TGCGCCAGCAGCTTAGGGACAGGGGGCTACTCAACTAACTATGGCTACACCTTC
CASSLGTGGYSTNYGYTF
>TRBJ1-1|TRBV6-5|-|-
TGTGCCAGCAGTTACTCGACTGGGGCGCGGTCCCGAGAAGCTTTCTTT
CASSYSTGARSREAFF
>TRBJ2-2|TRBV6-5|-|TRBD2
TGTGCCAGCAGTTACGACGGACTAGCGGGTTCGGGGGAGCTGTTTTTT
CASSYDGLAGSGELFF
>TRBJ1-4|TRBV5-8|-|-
TGTGCCAGCAGCTTGGCAGATACTAATGAAAAACTGTTTTTT
CASSLADTNEKLFF
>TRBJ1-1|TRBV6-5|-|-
TGTGCCAGCAGTTACTCGAGCGAGACAGGGAACACTGAAGCTTTCTTT
CASSYSSETGNTEAFF
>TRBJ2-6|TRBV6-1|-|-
TGTGCCAGCAGTGTCGGGGGATCCTCTGGGGCCAACGTCCTGACTTTC
CASSVGGSSGANVLTF
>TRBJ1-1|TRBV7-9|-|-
TGTGCCAGCAGCTTGCGGGACGGACTGAACACTGAAGCTTTCTTT
CASSLRDGLNTEAFF
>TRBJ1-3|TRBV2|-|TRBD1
TGTGCCAGCACAGGGACAGCCTCTGGAAACACCATATATTTT
CASTGTASGNTIYF
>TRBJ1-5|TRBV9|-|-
TGTGCCAGCAGCGCAACTTCAGACAAATTCAATCAGCCCCAGCATTTT
CASSATSDKFNQPQHF
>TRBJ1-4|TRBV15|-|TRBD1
TGTGCCACCAGCACTTGGGGACAGGGGGCCACTGCAACTAATGAAAAACTGTTTTTT
CATSTWGQGATATNEKLFF
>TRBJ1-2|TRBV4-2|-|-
TGTGCCAGCAGCCAAGATCTTAACAGGGTGGGCTATGGCTACACCTTC
CASSQDLNRVGYGYTF
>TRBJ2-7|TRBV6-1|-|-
TGTGCCAGCAGTGATTTTTCGGGACTTTCCTACGAGCAGTACTTC
CASSDFSGLSYEQYF
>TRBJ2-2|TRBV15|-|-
TGTGCCACCAGCAGAGATCTCTCACAGGCGAACACCGGGGAGCTGTTTTTT
CATSRDLSQANTGELFF
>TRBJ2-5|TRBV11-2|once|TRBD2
TGTGCCAGCAGCTACCGTCCGGCGGGAGCCGGGGAGACCCAGTACTTC
CASSYRPAGAGETQYF
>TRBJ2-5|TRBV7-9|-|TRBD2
TGTGCCAGCAGCTCCGCCGGGACTAGCGGGGCTGAGACCCAGTACTTC
CASSSAGTSGAETQYF
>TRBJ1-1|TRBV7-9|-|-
TGTGCCAGCAGCCCTCCGGTGGACACTGAAGCTTTCTTT
CASSPPVDTEAFF
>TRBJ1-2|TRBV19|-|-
TGTGCCAGTAGATTTTTTGCAGGGAGGGAAGGCTACACCTTC
CASRFFAGREGYTF
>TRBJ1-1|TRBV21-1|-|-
TGTGCCAGCCTCCTCAGACAGGGTGACACTGAAGCTTTCTTT
CASLLRQGDTEAFF
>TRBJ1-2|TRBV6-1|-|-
TGTGCCAGCAGTGAAGGCAGGGCCCATGGCTACACCTTC
CASSEGRAHGYTF
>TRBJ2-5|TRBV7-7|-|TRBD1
TGTGCCAGCAGCTCCATTGCCGGGACAGAAGAGACCCAGTACTTC
CASSSIAGTEETQYF
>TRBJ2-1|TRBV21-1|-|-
TGTGCCAGCAGCGCAGGGGACCCCTACAATGAGCAGTTCTTC
CASSAGDPYNEQFF
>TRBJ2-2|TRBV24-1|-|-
TGTGCCACCGGGGCCCGGCCCGCCGGGGAGCTGTTTTTT
CATGARPAGELFF
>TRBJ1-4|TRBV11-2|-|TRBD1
TGTGCCAGCAGCTTAGGACAGGGGCGCGAAAAACTGTTTTTT
CASSLGQGREKLFF
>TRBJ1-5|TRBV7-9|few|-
TGTGCCAGCAGCTTAGGTGGTGGGTCAGGTCAGCCCCAGCATTTT
CASSLGGGSGQPQHF
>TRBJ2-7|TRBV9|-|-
TGTGCCAGCAGCGTAGGAACCCGGGGCGAGCAGTACTTC
CASSVGTRGEQYF
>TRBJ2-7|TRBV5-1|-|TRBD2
TGCGCCAGCAGCAGTCCCGGGACTAGCGGGAAGGGCTACGAGCAGTACTTC
CASSSPGTSGKGYEQYF
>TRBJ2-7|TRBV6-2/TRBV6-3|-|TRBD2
TGTGCCAGCAGTACCCAGGGTAGCGGGCTGACCTACGAGCAGTACTTC
CASSTQGSGLTYEQYF
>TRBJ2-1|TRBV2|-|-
TGTGCCAGCAGCCTTCTCCAGGGCTACAATGAGCAGTTCTTC
CASSLLQGYNEQFF
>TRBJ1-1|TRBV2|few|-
TGTGCCAGCAGTGAAGCGCTAGGGGGAACTGAAGCTTTCTTT
CASSEALGGTEAFF
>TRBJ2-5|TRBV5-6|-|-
TGTGCCAGCAGCTTGGACAGTGAAGAGACCCAGTACTTC
CASSLDSEETQYF
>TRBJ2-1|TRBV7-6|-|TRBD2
TGTGCCAGCAGCTTAGCGGGAGGGGTAGACTACAATGAGCAGTTCTTC
CASSLAGGVDYNEQFF
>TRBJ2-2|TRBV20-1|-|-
TGCAGTGCCAGTACAAACACCGGGGAGCTGTTTTTT
CSASTNTGELFF
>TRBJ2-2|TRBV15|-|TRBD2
TGTGCCACAGGGAGGGCAGTTGGCGGGGAGCTGTTTTTT
CATGRAVGGELFF
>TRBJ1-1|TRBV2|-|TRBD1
TGTGCCAGCAGAAGACAGGGAAACACTGAAGCTTTCTTT
CASRRQGNTEAFF
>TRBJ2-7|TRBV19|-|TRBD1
TGTGCCAGTAGCTTACAGGGGTCCTACGAGCAGTACTTC
CASSLQGSYEQYF
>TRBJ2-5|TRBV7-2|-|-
TGTGCCAGCAGCCAACAAACCCAAGAGACCCAGTACTTC
CASSQQTQETQYF
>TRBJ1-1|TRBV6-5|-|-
TGTGCCAGCTCGATGACAAGGAACACTGAAGCTTTCTTT
CASSMTRNTEAFF
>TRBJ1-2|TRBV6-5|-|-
TGTGCCAGCAAATCAGGGCTATGGGGCTACACCTTC
CASKSGLWGYTF
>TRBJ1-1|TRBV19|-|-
TGTGCCAGTACAAAGGACAGTTGGGGCACTGAAGCTTTCTTT
CASTKDSWGTEAFF
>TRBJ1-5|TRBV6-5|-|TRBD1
TGTGCCAGCAGTTCGGACAGGGCTAGCAATCAGCCCCAGCATTTT
CASSSDRASNQPQHF
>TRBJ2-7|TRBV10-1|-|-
TGCGCCAGCAGTGATGGGGAACGGACGGGGGAGCAGTACTTC
CASSDGERTGEQYF